The rows below give T cell receptor beta chains drawn from one sample of a study of response to subunit inactivated influenza vaccine. TCRdb used MiXCR to reprocess the RT-PCR reads, holding one entry per CDR3 protein. This table holds about 520,000 distinct CDR3 sequences, more than 7% found once. Sequencing used PBMCs from blood, obtained around 25 months after vaccination. Receptors originate from a man between 50 and 70 years old who received an inactivated influenza vaccine. Both conserved end residues are part of each CDR3. A D gene is named only where the DNA matches it firmly. The listing skips clone size in some rows; elsewhere it reads once, few, many or a size class.

TRBJ1-2 - TRBD1 TRBV5-1 CASSTTAGQGASGYTF TGCGCCAGCAGCACCACCGCGGGACAGGGGGCGAGTGGCTACACCTTC
TRBJ1-2 few - TRBV30 CAWNGLSYGYTF TGTGCCTGGAATGGGTTGTCCTATGGCTACACCTTC
TRBJ1-4 many TRBD1 TRBV5-1 CASSLDRGGEKLFF TGCGCCAGCAGCTTGGACAGGGGAGGTGAAAAACTGTTTTTT
TRBJ1-1 few - TRBV29-1 CSVEADTGWTEAFF TGCAGCGTTGAAGCTGACACTGGTTGGACTGAAGCTTTCTTT
TRBJ2-5 - TRBD1 TRBV5-1 CASSLSQGARETQYF TGCGCCAGCAGCCTATCACAGGGGGCTCGAGAGACCCAGTACTTC
TRBJ1-2 few TRBD1 TRBV6-1 CASSEAVGQAGRLGYTF TGTGCCAGCAGTGAAGCGGTTGGACAGGCAGGACGGCTAGGCTACACCTTC
TRBJ1-1 many - TRBV5-1 CASSHTSGQREAFF TGCGCCAGCAGCCACACCTCGGGGCAGCGTGAAGCTTTCTTT
TRBJ1-1 few - TRBV4-1 CASSQAGRGTEAFF TGCGCCAGCAGCCAAGCAGGGCGGGGGACTGAAGCTTTCTTT
TRBJ1-1 - - TRBV5-1 CASSLTVAGQTEAFF TGCGCCAGCAGCTTGACTGTGGCGGGGCAGACTGAAGCTTTCTTT
TRBJ2-1 - TRBD1 TRBV20-1 CSASVGGSDDEQFF TGCAGTGCTAGTGTAGGGGGCTCTGACGATGAGCAGTTCTTC
TRBJ2-2 many - TRBV27 CASKRRGGFNTGELFF TGTGCCAGTAAACGTAGGGGGGGGTTTAACACCGGGGAGCTGTTTTTT
TRBJ1-5 many TRBD1 TRBV12-3/TRBV12-4 CASSPGGDFNQPQHF TGTGCCAGCAGTCCAGGGGGCGATTTCAATCAGCCCCAGCATTTT
TRBJ1-6 - TRBD1 TRBV2 CATWTGSFNSPLHF TGTGCCACATGGACAGGGTCTTTTAATTCACCCCTCCACTTT
TRBJ2-1 - TRBD1 TRBV30 CAWSRQGVEQFF TGTGCCTGGAGTCGCCAGGGGGTTGAGCAGTTCTTC
TRBJ2-1 - TRBD2 TRBV4-3 CASSGGLAGGPRNEQFF TGCGCCAGCAGCGGGGGGCTAGCGGGGGGACCAAGGAATGAGCAGTTCTTC
TRBJ2-3 few TRBD1 TRBV7-9 CASSLAGGKDTQYF TGTGCCAGCAGCTTAGCAGGGGGCAAAGATACGCAGTATTTT
TRBJ1-1 few - TRBV20-1 CSAKGGKNTEAFF TGCAGTGCTAAAGGGGGGAAGAACACTGAAGCTTTCTTT
TRBJ1-3 few TRBD1 TRBV12-3/TRBV12-4 CASSSSRDSPGNTIYF TGTGCCAGCAGTTCCAGCCGGGACAGCCCAGGAAACACCATATATTTT
TRBJ2-1 few - TRBV20-1 CSARVGFNEQFF TGCAGTGCTAGAGTTGGGTTTAATGAGCAGTTCTTC
TRBJ2-2 - - TRBV7-2 CASTREQNTGELFF TGTGCCAGCACACGCGAGCAAAACACCGGGGAGCTGTTTTTT
TRBJ2-2 few - TRBV7-9 CASSDRPQGYGELFF TGTGCCAGCAGTGATCGACCACAGGGTTACGGGGAGCTGTTTTTT
TRBJ2-5 few - TRBV28 CASSLLFASAQETQYF TGTGCCAGCAGTTTATTATTTGCTAGCGCGCAGGAGACCCAGTACTTC
TRBJ2-1 many TRBD2 TRBV7-8 CASTSPGREPKRSYNEQFF TGTGCCAGCACCTCGCCGGGGCGGGAGCCGAAAAGGTCCTACAATGAGCAGTTCTTC
TRBJ2-3 few TRBD2 TRBV15 CATRPNPSGISTDTQYF TGTGCCACCCGTCCCAACCCTAGCGGGATCAGCACAGATACGCAGTATTTT
TRBJ2-3 many TRBD2 TRBV7-8 CASSLALAGTDTQYF TGTGCCAGCAGCTTGGCGCTAGCGGGCACAGATACGCAGTATTTT
TRBJ2-2 many TRBD2 TRBV12-3/TRBV12-4 CASSLAIQRGGRVPANTGELFF TGTGCCAGCAGTTTAGCGATCCAACGCGGGGGGCGCGTCCCCGCGAACACCGGGGAGCTGTTTTTT
TRBJ2-4 few TRBD2 TRBV20-1 CSVPGGAKNIQYF TGCAGTGTACCGGGAGGGGCCAAAAACATTCAGTACTTC
TRBJ1-5 - - TRBV20-1 CSASVANRGNQPQHF TGCAGTGCCTCAGTCGCTAACCGGGGCAATCAGCCCCAGCATTTT
TRBJ2-5 - - TRBV7-6 CASSQMGVEETQYF TGTGCCAGCAGCCAGATGGGAGTCGAGGAGACCCAGTACTTC
TRBJ2-1 many TRBD2 TRBV4-2 CASSPTSGRLNEQFF TGTGCCAGCAGCCCAACTAGCGGACGTTTAAATGAGCAGTTCTTC
TRBJ1-4 - TRBD1 TRBV5-1 CASSSSLQGAREKLFF TGCGCCAGCAGTTCATCTCTACAGGGGGCAAGGGAAAAACTGTTTTTT
TRBJ2-1 - - TRBV13 CASSSTIKAGRENEQFF TGTGCCAGCAGCTCCACTATCAAGGCGGGGAGAGAGAATGAGCAGTTCTTC
TRBJ2-7 - TRBD2 TRBV20-1 CSARTGTSGYEQYF TGCAGTGCTAGAACCGGGACTAGCGGATACGAGCAGTACTTC
TRBJ1-3 many - TRBV28 CASSLGNTIYF TGTGCCAGCAGTTTGGGAAACACCATATATTTT
TRBJ2-7 many - TRBV28 CASSLRWDSSSYEQYF TGTGCCAGCAGTTTACGTTGGGACTCCAGCTCCTACGAGCAGTACTTC
TRBJ2-2 few TRBD1 TRBV4-1 CASSQSGQGPRGELFF TGCGCCAGCAGCCAATCCGGACAGGGCCCTAGGGGGGAGCTGTTTTTT
TRBJ1-3 - - TRBV20-1 CSARREGNTIYF TGCAGTGCTAGACGGGAAGGAAACACCATATATTTT
TRBJ1-6 few - TRBV18 CASSLTGTRKSDNSPLHF TGTGCCAGCTCACTTACTGGGACCCGGAAGTCAGATAATTCACCCCTCCACTTT
TRBJ1-2 - - TRBV10-3 CAISERQGNYGYTF TGTGCCATCAGTGAGAGGCAGGGGAACTATGGCTACACCTTC
TRBJ1-6 few - TRBV21-1 CASSARCRGPNSPLHF TGTGCCAGCAGCGCGAGATGCAGGGGGCCTAATTCACCCCTCCACTTT
TRBJ2-5 many - TRBV5-1 CASSLFGGQETQYF TGCGCCAGCAGCTTGTTCGGGGGTCAAGAGACCCAGTACTTC
TRBJ2-3 many TRBD2 TRBV29-1 CSVDRASGSSLTDTQYF TGCAGCGTTGACCGGGCTAGCGGGAGCTCGTTAACAGATACGCAGTATTTT
TRBJ1-1 - - TRBV12-3/TRBV12-4 CASNMDGKNTEAFF TGTGCCAGCAATATGGACGGGAAGAACACTGAAGCTTTCTTT
TRBJ1-2 - TRBD1 TRBV12-3/TRBV12-4 CASSFFLDRARGYGYTF TGTGCCAGCAGTTTTTTTTTAGACAGGGCAAGGGGCTATGGCTACACCTTC
TRBJ1-2 - - TRBV7-9 CASSPQGEDGYTF TGTGCCAGCAGCCCGCAGGGAGAGGATGGCTACACCTTC
TRBJ2-5 many TRBD2 TRBV5-1 CASSLPGGGETQYF TGCGCCAGCAGCTTGCCGGGCGGGGGAGAGACCCAGTACTTC
TRBJ2-5 few - TRBV9 CASSVTGLGETQYF TGTGCCAGCAGCGTTACAGGGCTTGGAGAGACCCAGTACTTC
TRBJ2-1 - - TRBV2 CASTREPVLYNEQFF TGTGCCAGCACTCGGGAACCAGTACTCTACAATGAGCAGTTCTTC